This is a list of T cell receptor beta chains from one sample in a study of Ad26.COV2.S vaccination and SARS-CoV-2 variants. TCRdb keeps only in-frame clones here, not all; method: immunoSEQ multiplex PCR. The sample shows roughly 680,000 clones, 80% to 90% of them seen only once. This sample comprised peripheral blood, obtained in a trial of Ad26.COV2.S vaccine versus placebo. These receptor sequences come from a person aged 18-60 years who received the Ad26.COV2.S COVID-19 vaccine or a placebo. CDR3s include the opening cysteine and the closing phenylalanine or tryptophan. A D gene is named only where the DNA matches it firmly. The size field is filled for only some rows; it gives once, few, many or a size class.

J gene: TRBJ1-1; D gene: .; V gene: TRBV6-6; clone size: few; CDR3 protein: CASSRAGGIQSNTEAFF; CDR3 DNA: TGTGCCAGCAGTCGGGCGGGGGGCATTCAAAGCAACACTGAAGCTTTCTTT
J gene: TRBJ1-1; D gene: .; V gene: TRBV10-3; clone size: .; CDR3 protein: CAISESFGRQNTEAFF; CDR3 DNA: TGTGCCATCAGTGAGTCCTTCGGCAGACAGAACACTGAAGCTTTCTTT
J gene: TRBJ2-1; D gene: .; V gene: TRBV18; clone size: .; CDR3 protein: CASSLRDEQFF; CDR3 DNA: TGTGCCAGCTCACTTAGGGATGAGCAGTTCTTC
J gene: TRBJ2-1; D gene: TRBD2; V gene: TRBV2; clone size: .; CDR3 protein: CASGGGPYNEQFF; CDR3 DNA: TGTGCCAGCGGGGGGGGACCGTACAATGAGCAGTTCTTC
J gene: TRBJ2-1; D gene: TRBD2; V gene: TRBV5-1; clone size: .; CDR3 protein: CASSPLTGGLNEQFF; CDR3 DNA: TGCGCCAGCAGCCCCTTAACGGGGGGACTGAATGAGCAGTTCTTC
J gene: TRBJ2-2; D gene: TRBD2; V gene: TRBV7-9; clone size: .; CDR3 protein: CAITSGGNTGELFF; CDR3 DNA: TGTGCCATCACTAGCGGGGGAAACACCGGGGAGCTGTTTTTT
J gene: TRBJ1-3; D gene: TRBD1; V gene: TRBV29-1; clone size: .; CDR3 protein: CSASGTEDTGNTIYF; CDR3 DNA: TGCAGCGCCTCCGGGACAGAAGATACTGGAAACACCATATATTTT
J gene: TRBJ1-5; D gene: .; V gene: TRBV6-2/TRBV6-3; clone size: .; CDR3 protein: CASSTQGFYQPQHF; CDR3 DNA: TGTGCCAGCAGTACCCAGGGCTTTTATCAGCCCCAGCATTTT
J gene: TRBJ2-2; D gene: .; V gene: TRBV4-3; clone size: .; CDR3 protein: CASSQGKRAGELFF; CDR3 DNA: TGCGCCAGCAGCCAAGGAAAGAGGGCCGGGGAGCTGTTTTTT
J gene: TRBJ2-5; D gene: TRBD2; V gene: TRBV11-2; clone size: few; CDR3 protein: CASSLGGGETQYF; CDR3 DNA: TGTGCCAGCAGCTTAGGGGGGGGAGAGACCCAGTACTTC
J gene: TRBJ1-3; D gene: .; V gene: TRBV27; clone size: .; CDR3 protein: CASSPYRAVRNTIYF; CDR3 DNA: TGTGCCAGCAGTCCGTACAGGGCGGTCAGGAACACCATATATTTT
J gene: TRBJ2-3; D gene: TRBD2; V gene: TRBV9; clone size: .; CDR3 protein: CASTKGLAPDTQYF; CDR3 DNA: TGTGCCAGCACCAAGGGACTAGCCCCAGATACGCAGTATTTT
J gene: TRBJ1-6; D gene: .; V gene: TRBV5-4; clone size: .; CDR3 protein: CASRSGSVSPLHF; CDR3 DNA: TGTGCCAGCAGGTCCGGGTCCGTATCACCCCTCCACTTT
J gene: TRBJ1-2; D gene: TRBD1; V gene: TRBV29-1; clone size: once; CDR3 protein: CSVGGQGAPNYGYTF; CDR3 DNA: TGCAGCGTTGGAGGCCAGGGGGCCCCTAACTATGGCTACACCTTC
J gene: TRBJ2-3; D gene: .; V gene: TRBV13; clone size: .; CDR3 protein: CASSPPDRRVTGFTDTQYF; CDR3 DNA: TGTGCCAGCAGCCCACCCGATCGACGGGTTACGGGATTCACAGATACGCAGTATTTT
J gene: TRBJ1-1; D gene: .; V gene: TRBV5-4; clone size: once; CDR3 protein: CASSLQGGAVTEAFF; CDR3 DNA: TGTGCCAGCAGCTTGCAGGGAGGGGCTGTCACTGAAGCTTTCTTT
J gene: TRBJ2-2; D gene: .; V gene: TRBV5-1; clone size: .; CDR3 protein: CASSLGHTGELFF; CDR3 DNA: TGCGCCAGCAGCTTAGGTCACACCGGGGAGCTGTTTTTT
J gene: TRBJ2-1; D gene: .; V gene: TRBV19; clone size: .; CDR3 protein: CASSSQSYNEQFF; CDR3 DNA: TGTGCCAGTAGTTCCCAATCATACAATGAGCAGTTCTTC
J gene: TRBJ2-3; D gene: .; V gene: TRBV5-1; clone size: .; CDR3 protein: CASRPLEGTDTQYF; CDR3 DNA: TGCGCCAGCAGGCCATTAGAGGGGACAGATACGCAGTATTTT
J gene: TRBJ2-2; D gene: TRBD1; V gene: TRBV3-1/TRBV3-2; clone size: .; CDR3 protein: CASRYRGGNTGELFF; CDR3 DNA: TGTGCCAGCAGGTACAGGGGCGGGAACACCGGGGAGCTGTTTTTT
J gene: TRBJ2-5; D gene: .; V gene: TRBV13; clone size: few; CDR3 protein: CASSFQETQYF; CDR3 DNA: TGTGCCAGCAGCTTCCAAGAGACCCAGTACTTC
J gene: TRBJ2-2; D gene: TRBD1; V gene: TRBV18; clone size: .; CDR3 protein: CASSDRGNTGELFF; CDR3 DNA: TGTGCCAGCTCAGACAGGGGGAACACCGGGGAGCTGTTTTTT